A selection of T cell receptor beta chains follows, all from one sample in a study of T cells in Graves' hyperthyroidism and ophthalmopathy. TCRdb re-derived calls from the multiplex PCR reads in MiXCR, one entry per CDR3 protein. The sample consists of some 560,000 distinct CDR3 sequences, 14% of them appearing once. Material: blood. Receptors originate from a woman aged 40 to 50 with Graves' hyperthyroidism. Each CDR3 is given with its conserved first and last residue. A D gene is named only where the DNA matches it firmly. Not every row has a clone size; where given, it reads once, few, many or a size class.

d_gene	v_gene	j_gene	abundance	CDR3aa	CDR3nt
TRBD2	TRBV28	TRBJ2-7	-	CASSPPSGRGEQYF	TGTGCCAGCAGCCCTCCTAGCGGGAGGGGAGAGCAGTACTTC
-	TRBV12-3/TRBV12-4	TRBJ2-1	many	CASSGSLAYSYNEQFF	TGTGCCAGCAGTGGGTCGCTAGCGTACTCCTACAATGAGCAGTTCTTC
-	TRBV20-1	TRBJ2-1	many	CSARRATEQFF	TGCAGTGCTAGACGGGCGACTGAGCAGTTCTTC
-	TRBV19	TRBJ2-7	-	CASSAAGAPYEQYF	TGTGCCAGTAGTGCGGCAGGGGCCCCCTACGAGCAGTACTTC
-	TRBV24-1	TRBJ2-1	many	CATEGVSDEQFF	TGTGCCACTGAAGGAGTATCGGATGAGCAGTTCTTC
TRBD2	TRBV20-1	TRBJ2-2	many	CSARGGRGGDTGELFF	TGCAGTGCTAGAGGCGGCCGGGGAGGGGACACCGGGGAGCTGTTTTTT
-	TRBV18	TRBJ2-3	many	CASTTLSTDTQYF	TGTGCCAGCACAACCCTTTCCACAGATACGCAGTATTTT
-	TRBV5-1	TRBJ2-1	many	CASSNQGPNEQFF	TGCGCCAGCAGCAACCAGGGTCCCAATGAGCAGTTCTTC
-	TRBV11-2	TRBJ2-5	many	CASSLAGGTETQYF	TGTGCCAGCAGCTTAGCCGGCGGAACGGAGACCCAGTACTTC
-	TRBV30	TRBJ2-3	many	CAWSPSRPTQYF	TGTGCCTGGTCCCCCTCTCGGCCTACGCAGTATTTT
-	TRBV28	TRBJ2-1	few	CASSHVAGGNEQFF	TGTGCCAGCAGTCACGTTGCCGGTGGCAATGAGCAGTTCTTC
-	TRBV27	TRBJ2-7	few	CASSSISGNSYEQYF	TGTGCCAGCAGTTCCATTAGCGGAAACTCCTACGAGCAGTACTTC
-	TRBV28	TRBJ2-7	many	CASSSYRFRSYEQYF	TGTGCCAGCAGTTCGTACAGGTTCAGGTCCTACGAGCAGTACTTC
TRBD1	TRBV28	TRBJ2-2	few	CASSRIQWDRQTGELLF	TGTGCCAGCAGTCGAATACAATGGGACAGGCAGACCGGGGAGCTGCTTTTT
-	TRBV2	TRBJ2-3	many	CASIRGASSTQYF	TGTGCCAGCATTCGAGGGGCTAGCAGTACGCAGTATTTT
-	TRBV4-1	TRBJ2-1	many	CASSPDRYYNEQFF	TGCGCCAGCAGCCCTGACAGATACTACAATGAGCAGTTCTTC
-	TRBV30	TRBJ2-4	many	CAWSRPGAEGNIQYF	TGTGCCTGGAGTCGCCCCGGGGCCGAGGGAAACATTCAGTACTTC
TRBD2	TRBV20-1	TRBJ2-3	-	CSAIGLADTDTQYF	TGCAGTGCAATAGGACTAGCGGACACAGATACGCAGTATTTT
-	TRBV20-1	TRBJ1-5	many	CSARDGEQPQHF	TGCAGTGCTAGAGATGGCGAGCAGCCCCAGCATTTT
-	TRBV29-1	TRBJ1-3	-	CSVEQLSGNTIYF	TGCAGCGTTGAACAGCTCTCTGGAAACACCATATATTTT
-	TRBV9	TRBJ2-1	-	CASSPVGVAQFF	TGTGCCAGCAGCCCAGTGGGTGTTGCGCAGTTCTTC
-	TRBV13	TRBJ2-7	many	CASSQGKIYEQYF	TGTGCCAGCAGTCAGGGGAAGATCTACGAGCAGTACTTC
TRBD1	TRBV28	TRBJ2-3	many	CASRTGAERTDTQYF	TGTGCCAGCAGAACAGGGGCAGAGAGGACAGATACGCAGTATTTT
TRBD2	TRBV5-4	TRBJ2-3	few	CASSLGLAGGASTDTQYF	TGTGCCAGCAGCTTGGGACTAGCGGGAGGGGCTAGCACAGATACGCAGTATTTT
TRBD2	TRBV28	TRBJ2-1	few	CASSKLTSGSYNEQFF	TGTGCCAGCAGTAAACTAACTAGCGGGAGTTACAATGAGCAGTTCTTC
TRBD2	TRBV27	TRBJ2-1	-	CASGLAGGHEQFF	TGTGCCAGTGGGCTAGCGGGAGGTCATGAGCAGTTCTTC
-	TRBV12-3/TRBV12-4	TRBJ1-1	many	CASSFSDMNTEAFF	TGTGCCAGCAGTTTTTCGGACATGAACACTGAAGCTTTCTTT
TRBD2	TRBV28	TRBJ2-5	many	CASSLSVLAGYGETQYF	TGTGCCAGCAGTTTGTCCGTTCTAGCGGGATATGGAGAGACCCAGTACTTC
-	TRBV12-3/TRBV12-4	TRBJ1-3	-	CASSLAGSAFDGNTIYF	TGTGCCAGCAGTTTAGCGGGCAGTGCTTTCGATGGAAACACCATATATTTT
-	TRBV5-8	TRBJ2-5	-	CASSLWPAQETQYF	TGTGCCAGCAGCTTGTGGCCAGCCCAAGAGACCCAGTACTTC
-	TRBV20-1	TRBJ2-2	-	CGARDPAGSPANTGELFF	TGCGGTGCTAGAGATCCCGCAGGGAGTCCCGCGAACACCGGGGAGCTGTTTTTT
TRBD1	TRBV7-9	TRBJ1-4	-	CASSLVGIDRGNEKLFF	TGTGCCAGCAGCTTAGTAGGAATTGACAGGGGTAATGAAAAACTGTTTTTT
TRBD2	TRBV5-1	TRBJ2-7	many	CASSLDGLADSYEQYF	TGCGCCAGCAGCTTGGACGGACTAGCGGACTCCTACGAGCAGTACTTC
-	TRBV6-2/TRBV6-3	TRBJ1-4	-	CANSLENGPNEKLFF	TGTGCCAACAGTCTTGAAAACGGACCTAATGAAAAACTGTTTTTT
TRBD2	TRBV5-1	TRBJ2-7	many	CASRPALAGTPYEQYF	TGCGCCAGCAGGCCAGCACTAGCGGGAACCCCCTACGAGCAGTACTTC
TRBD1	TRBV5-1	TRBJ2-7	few	CASSLRVGQSSYEQYF	TGCGCCAGCAGCTTAAGAGTGGGACAGAGCTCCTACGAGCAGTACTTC
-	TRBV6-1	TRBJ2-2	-	CASSESGRTGELFF	TGTGCCAGCAGTGAGTCTGGACGCACCGGGGAGCTGTTTTTT
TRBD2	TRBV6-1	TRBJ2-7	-	CASSPAQPAGASYEQYF	TGTGCCAGCAGTCCGGCCCAACCAGCGGGGGCCTCCTACGAGCAGTACTTC
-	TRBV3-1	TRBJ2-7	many	CASSQVRGSYEQYF	TGTGCCAGCAGCCAAGTGCGGGGCTCCTACGAGCAGTACTTC
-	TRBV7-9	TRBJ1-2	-	CASSYRDGRGYTF	TGTGCCAGCAGCTATAGGGATGGTCGGGGCTACACCTTC
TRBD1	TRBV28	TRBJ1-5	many	CASSSSGQGRNQPQHF	TGTGCCAGCAGTTCCTCAGGACAGGGAAGAAATCAGCCCCAGCATTTT
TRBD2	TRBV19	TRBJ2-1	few	CASSGLAGGGGEQFF	TGTGCCTCTTCTGGACTAGCGGGAGGGGGGGGTGAGCAGTTCTTC